This TCR beta chain emerged from a study of OX40 agonist ivuxolimab in advanced cancers. The CDR3 contains 13 residues. V lost 4 bases, J lost 8 bases, and 12 bases lay in between. Germline V gene lookup returns CDR1 SEHNR and CDR2 FQNEAQ (reference sequence). Sequencing used immunoSEQ multiplex PCR; TCRdb keeps in-frame clones, though not all of them. The data hold approximately 22,000 clones, with around 84% observed a single time. This sample comprised CD4+ or CD8+ T cells sorted from blood, obtained in a trial of the OX40 agonist ivuxolimab. This TCR came from an adult with an advanced solid tumor such as melanoma, head and neck, liver or kidney cancer. This chain links TRBV7-9 with TRBJ2-1; D is ambiguous. Written as DNA, the CDR3 is TGTGCCAGCAGCTCCGGCCCCCTGGATGAGCAGTTCTTC. It encodes CASSSGPLDEQFF.